This T cell receptor beta chain is from a study of shared clonotypes between healthy human individuals. Overall study context: Plates per donor: three CD4 naive, three CD4 memory, two CD8 naive, one CD8 memory.

V shed 7 bases, J shed 7 bases, and the junction held 6 bases outside the gene matches. Per germline, CDR1 SQVTM and CDR2 ANQGSEA. The CDR3 loop spans 13 amino acids. Sequencing was performed with immunoSEQ multiplex PCR; in TCRdb, only in-frame clones are kept and a portion is missing. The table has about 710,000 clones, roughly 72% seen once. This rearrangement joins TRBV29-1 to TRBJ2-2; the match to TRBD1 covers 10 bases. This sequence was found in a woman aged 30 to 39 in good health. Sequenced input: memory CD4+ T cells sorted from blood. Subset specified: CD45RA-negative fraction. The CDR3 region has the DNA TGCAGCGGGGGGACAGGGGACGGCGGGGAGCTGTTTTTT. Translation: CSGGTGDGGELFF.